This TCR beta chain was sequenced in a study of cytomegalovirus exposure and HLA in healthy donors. Study-wide results and caveats: Specificity of three CMV-associated chains for CMV antigens was verified in vitro. Cytomegalovirus-associated status was assigned to around 160 TCR beta chains. Rarity marked most TCR sequences, yet some public TCRs occurred in many donors.

Turning to this clone: The antigen is unknown.

Here immunoSEQ multiplex PCR was the method, and the copy in TCRdb shows in-frame clones only, minus some. The profile shows 120,000 or so clones, approximately 88% of them singletons. The specimen sequenced was PBMCs. This TCR was sampled from a woman aged 18-35 years in good health and CMV-seronegative.

As DNA, the CDR3 is TGTGCAAGTCGCTTAGAAGGTCAAAACAGGGCTGTACAGCCCCAGCATTTT. Amino acid sequence: CASRLEGQNRAVQPQHF. This rearrangement joins TRBV12-2 to TRBJ1-5; the table's D call, TRBD1, was not checked against the DNA. TRBV12-2 is an annotated pseudogene. The CDR3 is 17 residues long.